Listed below are T cell receptor beta chains from one sample, sequenced in a study of graft-versus-host responses after intestinal transplantation. Assay: immunoSEQ multiplex PCR; the TCRdb copy retains only in-frame clones and omits some. The repertoire holds tens of thousands of clones, 87% seen once, with approximately 18% in the top ten. The sequencing here drew on ileum tissue, taken 204 days after intestinal transplant. Source of these receptors: a human patient who received an intestinal transplant, so some T cells may come from the graft donor. Each CDR3 is given with its conserved first and last residue. A D gene is named only where the DNA matches it firmly. Clone size is not always given. Where it is, it says once, few, many or a class for expanded clones.

.	TRBD1	TRBV18	TRBJ2-1	CASSPLRTGNEQFF	TGTGCCAGCTCACCCCTTCGGACAGGGAATGAGCAGTTCTTC
.	.	TRBV30	TRBJ2-7	CAWSRELGEQYF	TGTGCCTGGAGCAGGGAATTGGGCGAGCAGTACTTC
.	.	TRBV4-1	TRBJ2-1	CASSQTEGNEQFF	TGCGCCAGCAGCCAAACCGAGGGCAATGAGCAGTTCTTC
once	TRBD1	TRBV7-9	TRBJ2-7	CASSLAGQGLREQYF	TGTGCCAGCAGCTTAGCCGGACAGGGGTTGAGGGAGCAGTACTTC
.	.	TRBV27	TRBJ1-4	CASSLFGSTNEKLFF	TGTGCCAGCAGTTTATTCGGCTCAACTAATGAAAAACTGTTTTTT
.	.	TRBV5-1	TRBJ1-5	CASSPGQRDQPQHF	TGCGCCAGCAGCCCCGGACAGAGAGATCAGCCCCAGCATTTT
.	TRBD1	TRBV27	TRBJ2-7	CASSGTGGLHEQYF	TGTGCCAGCAGTGGGACAGGGGGTCTACACGAGCAGTACTTC
.	.	TRBV28	TRBJ2-7	CASSLYGDYEQYF	TGTGCCAGCAGTTTATATGGGGATTACGAGCAGTACTTC
.	.	TRBV10-3	TRBJ1-1	CAISGTERHTEAFF	TGTGCCATCAGTGGGACAGAGCGACACACTGAAGCTTTCTTT
.	.	TRBV21-1	TRBJ1-1	CASSRCRGLMNTEAFF	TGTGCCAGCTCCCGCTGTAGGGGTCTTATGAACACTGAAGCTTTCTTT
.	TRBD1	TRBV6-5	TRBJ1-2	CASSYARGRLGGYTF	TGTGCCAGCAGTTACGCCAGGGGGCGCCTAGGAGGCTACACCTTC
.	.	TRBV5-4	TRBJ2-6	CASSLSHSGANVLTF	TGTGCCAGCAGCTTGAGCCACTCTGGGGCCAACGTCCTGACTTTC
.	.	TRBV30	TRBJ2-1	CAWSVPTGSYNEQFF	TGTGCCTGGAGTGTACCGACAGGCTCCTACAATGAGCAGTTCTTC
.	.	TRBV5-1	TRBJ2-7	CASSLPQPGFAYEQYF	TGCGCCAGCAGCTTGCCCCAGCCAGGGTTTGCCTACGAGCAGTACTTC
.	TRBD2	TRBV7-3	TRBJ2-1	CASSPSGNEQFF	TGTGCCAGCAGCCCTAGCGGTAATGAGCAGTTCTTC
.	.	TRBV4-1	TRBJ2-7	CASSEPGTSCEQYF	TGCGCCAGCAGCGAACCCGGGACTTCCTGCGAGCAGTACTTC
.	.	TRBV28	TRBJ2-1	CASSLPGTSYNEQFF	TGTGCCAGCAGTCTCCCCGGGACTTCCTACAATGAGCAGTTCTTC
.	.	TRBV27	TRBJ1-1	CASRWRGPNTEAFF	TGTGCCAGCAGATGGAGGGGACCGAACACTGAAGCTTTCTTT
.	TRBD2	TRBV2	TRBJ2-3	CASGRLAGVPDTQYF	TGTGCCAGCGGGAGACTAGCGGGAGTGCCAGATACGCAGTATTTT
.	TRBD1	TRBV5-6	TRBJ2-7	CASSYPGQGAYEQYF	TGTGCCAGCAGCTACCCGGGACAGGGGGCATACGAGCAGTACTTC
.	.	TRBV7-9	TRBJ2-3	CASRRSGNTDTQYF	TGTGCCAGCAGGCGCTCCGGCAACACAGATACGCAGTATTTT
.	TRBD1	TRBV27	TRBJ2-5	CASSNYRGEETQYF	TGTGCCAGCAGTAACTACAGGGGCGAGGAGACCCAGTACTTC
once	TRBD1	TRBV4-1	TRBJ1-5	CASSPGQGGDQPQHF	TGCGCCAGCAGCCCAGGACAGGGGGGGGATCAGCCCCAGCATTTT
.	TRBD1	TRBV2	TRBJ1-5	CASSETRDRGREYSNQPQHF	TGTGCCAGCAGTGAAACAAGGGACAGGGGGAGGGAATATAGCAATCAGCCCCAGCATTTT
.	.	TRBV5-1	TRBJ1-1	CASSLSPLLNTEAFF	TGCGCCAGCAGCTTGTCCCCTCTCCTGAACACTGAAGCTTTCTTT